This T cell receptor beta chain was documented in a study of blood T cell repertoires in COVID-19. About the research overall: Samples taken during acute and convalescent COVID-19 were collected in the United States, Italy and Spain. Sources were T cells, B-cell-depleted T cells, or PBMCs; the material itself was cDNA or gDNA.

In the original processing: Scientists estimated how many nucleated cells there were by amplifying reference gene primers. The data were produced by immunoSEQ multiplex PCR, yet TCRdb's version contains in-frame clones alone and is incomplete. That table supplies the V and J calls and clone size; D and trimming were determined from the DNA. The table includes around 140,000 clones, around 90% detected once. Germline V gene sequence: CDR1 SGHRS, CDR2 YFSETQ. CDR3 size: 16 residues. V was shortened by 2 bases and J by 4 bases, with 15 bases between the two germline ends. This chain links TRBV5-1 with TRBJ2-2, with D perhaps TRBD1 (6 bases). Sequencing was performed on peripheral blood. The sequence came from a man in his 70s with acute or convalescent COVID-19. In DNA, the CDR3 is TGCGCCAGCAGCTTTACTTCAGGGGCGAGCACCGGGGAGCTGTTTTTT. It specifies CASSFTSGASTGELFF.